These 13 T cell receptor beta chains originate from one sample sequenced in a study of patients and donors after allogeneic stem cell transplantation. TCRdb re-called the RT-PCR reads with MiXCR, one entry per CDR3 protein. This sample has approximately 140,000 distinct CDR3 sequences, with about 40% found just once. The sequenced sample consisted of blood, either unsorted or a sorted T cell fraction (not recorded which). The receptor set was obtained from a human donor who was either an allogeneic HSCT recipient or a stem cell or donor lymphocyte infusion donor (not recorded which). It is not recorded whose cells these are; they may come from a transplant donor.

This clonotype was observed a few times. This CDR3 is missing its conserved last phenylalanine or tryptophan, likely due to a read error. The V call is TRBV12-3 or TRBV12-4, the J call TRBJ2-2; D is perhaps TRBD2 (5 bases). V was trimmed by 3 bases and J by 0 bases, leaving 11 bases between them. This CDR3 region has 16 residues. The chain's CDR3 is CASSLWRVTNTGELFL. In DNA, the CDR3 is TGTGCCAGCAGTTTGTGGCGGGTGACGAACACCGGGGAGCTGTTTCTT.

The CDR3 nucleotides read TGTGCCAGCAGCCAAGATGCGAGGGCGACCGGGACCATATATTTT. Translated: CASSQDARATGTIYF. This chain connects TRBV3-1 to TRBJ1-3, with D hard to call. V lost 0 bases, J lost 10 bases, and 16 bases lay in between. The CDR3 contains 15 residues. Germline-derived CDR1 and CDR2 are LGHDT and YNNKEL (reference sequence).

The sample holds a few counts of this clonotype. The chain recombines TRBV29-1 with TRBJ2-2; TRBD2 aligns across 9 bases. The length of the CDR3 is 15 residues. With 5 bases clipped from V and 0 bases from J, the junction kept 4 bases outside the gene matches. Germline CDR1 SQVTM, CDR2 ANQGSEA. CDR3 sequence reads: CSVKTSGANTGELFF. The CDR3 DNA is TGCAGCGTTAAGACTAGCGGAGCGAACACCGGGGAGCTGTTTTTT.

The CDR3 DNA reads TGTGCCAGCAGAATCGACCGCACAGATACGCAGTATTTT. It codes for CASRIDRTDTQYF. The rearrangement links TRBV12-3 or TRBV12-4 to TRBJ2-3; D gene unclear. This CDR3 region has 13 residues. The V gene lost 6 bases and the J gene lost 1 base, with 8 bases spanning the gap.

The V gene is TRBV12-3 or TRBV12-4, the J gene TRBJ1-4; D is possibly TRBD1 (6 bases). This CDR3 region has 15 residues. V lost 1 base to trimming and J lost 7 bases, with 13 bases between them. CDR3 in amino acids: CASSLGGDTFEKLFF. The DNA of the CDR3 is TGTGCCAGCAGTTTAGGCGGGGACACGTTTGAAAAACTGTTTTTT.

This clonotype was detected only a few times. V is TRBV12-3 or TRBV12-4 and J is TRBJ2-5; perhaps TRBD2 as D (6 bases). The CDR3 extends over 13 amino acids. V was pared by 3 bases and J by 3 bases, with 8 bases between. The CDR3 reads CASSFRTKETQYF. The DNA for the CDR3 is TGTGCCAGCAGTTTCCGGACTAAAGAGACCCAGTACTTC.

This clonotype appeared a few times. The J gene is TRBJ1-2, the V gene TRBV20-1; 10 positions match TRBD1. This CDR3 contains 13 residues. Germline values: CDR1 DFQATT, CDR2 SNEGSKA (reference sequence). V shed 4 bases and J 3 bases; nucleotides not matched to a gene: 2. CDR3 sequence reads: CSAKDRGDYGYTF. The CDR3 bases are TGCAGTGCTAAGGACAGGGGGGACTATGGCTACACCTTC.

This clonotype was recorded at least ten times. This sequence joins TRBV4-3 and TRBJ1-1; D is undetermined. Germline V gene sequence: CDR1 LGHNA, CDR2 YSLEER. CDR3 size: 15 residues. V dropped 4 bases and J dropped 1 base, with 13 bases sitting between them. CDR3 DNA sequence: TGCGCCAGCAGCCCTTCATCGGGGTGGAACACTGAAGCTTTCTTT. Translation: CASSPSSGWNTEAFF.

The sample holds a few counts of this clonotype. The chain uses TRBV12-3 or TRBV12-4 and TRBJ1-4, with a weak D call TRBD1 (5 bases). The V end lost 8 bases, the J end lost 8 bases, and 18 bases lay between the germline ends. The CDR3 is 14 amino acids. The CDR3 sequence: CASSLRQGVEKLFF. The CDR3 DNA reads as TGTGCCAGCTCTCTAAGGCAGGGTGTAGAAAAACTGTTTTTT.

The V gene is TRBV24-1, the J gene TRBJ2-1; D is unresolved. This CDR3 region has 13 residues. The V and J ends lost 10 bases and 5 bases respectively, with 14 bases between them. The germline gives CDR1 KGHDR, CDR2 SFDVKD. CDR3 residues: CATLGSLNNEQFF. The CDR3 DNA reads TGTGCCACTTTGGGGTCTTTGAACAATGAGCAGTTCTTC.

The V call is TRBV6-1, the J call TRBJ1-1, with no clear D. CDR3 size: 18 residues. Germline CDR1 and CDR2: MNHNS and SASEGT. The germline V and J ends were trimmed by 2 bases and 0 bases, with 19 bases remaining between them. CDR3 DNA: TGTGCCAGCAGTGAATATAACCGCGGCCCAAATTTGAACACTGAAGCTTTCTTT. Its translation: CASSEYNRGPNLNTEAFF.

V usage is TRBV6-5 and J usage is TRBJ2-3, with D perhaps TRBD1 (5 bases). The germline gives CDR1 MNHEY, CDR2 SVGAGI. The CDR3 extends over 12 amino acids. The V end lost 6 bases, the J end lost 10 bases, and 14 bases lay between the germline ends. This CDR3 is CASSSQGKAQYF. DNA of the CDR3: TGTGCCAGCAGCTCCCAGGGAAAAGCGCAGTATTTT.

The chain uses TRBV12-3 or TRBV12-4 and TRBJ2-1; no clear D gene. This CDR3 contains 14 residues. Trimming removed 3 bases at V and 7 bases at J, with 13 bases between. CDR3 in amino acids: CASSFVRKRNEQFF. In DNA, the CDR3 is TGTGCCAGCAGTTTCGTTAGAAAGAGGAATGAGCAGTTCTTC.